One and the same sample provided the 27 T cell receptor beta chains below, sequenced in a study of cytotoxic CD8 clonotypes in ibrutinib-treated CLL. Using immunoSEQ multiplex PCR, the repertoire was profiled, and TCRdb retains in-frame clones only, with some absent. The sample lists approximately 160,000 clones; roughly 84% were seen once. Sequencing used PBMCs, obtained at disease progression, from a patient treated with ibrutinib. These receptors were taken from a human donor with chronic lymphocytic leukemia.

This chain uses TRBV2 with TRBJ2-5; 11 bases align to TRBD2. Unmatched junction bases numbered 7, after V lost 8 bases and J lost 2 bases. CDR3 length: 15 amino acids. Germline lookup yields CDR1 SNHLY and CDR2 FYNNEI. The CDR3 loop reads CASRGTSGRQETQYF. CDR3 sequence (DNA): TGTGCCAGCCGAGGGACTAGCGGACGTCAAGAGACCCAGTACTTC.

The chain joins TRBV12-5 to TRBJ1-2; weak D call: TRBD1 (6 bases). V shed 3 bases and J shed 2 bases, with 13 bases lying between them. CDR1 LGHNT and CDR2 FRNRAP come from the germline V gene. This CDR3 has 15 amino acids. CDR3 DNA sequence: TGTGCTAGTGGTTTCCCAGCCGGGACAAACTATGGCTACACCTTC. This codes for CASGFPAGTNYGYTF.

The V and J genes are TRBV19 and TRBJ2-2, with 7 nucleotides matching TRBD2. The length of the CDR3 is 14 residues. Germline-derived CDR1 and CDR2 are LNHDA and SQIVND (reference sequence). V lost 6 bases and J lost 1; bases outside the gene matches: 2. CDR3 protein: CASRGGLNTGELFF. CDR3 in DNA: TGTGCCAGTAGGGGAGGGCTGAACACCGGGGAGCTGTTTTTT.

This chain joins TRBV27 and TRBJ2-5; TRBD1 aligns across 8 bases. V dropped 7 bases and J dropped 5; count of bases not matched to a gene: 9. CDR3 length: 14 residues. CDR1 is MNHEY, CDR2 SMNVEV, per germline (reference sequence). The DNA for the CDR3 is TGTGCCAGCAACAAGGACAGGGACCGGGAGACCCAGTACTTC. Translating it yields CASNKDRDRETQYF.

The chain recombines TRBV27 with TRBJ2-7; 7 bases map to TRBD1. This CDR3 contains 15 residues. Germline assignment: CDR1 MNHEY and CDR2 SMNVEV (reference sequence). V lost 1 base and J lost 1; bases outside the gene matches: 4. The DNA for the CDR3 is TGTGCCAGCAGTTTATTCGGGGACAGATCCTACGAGCAGTACTTC. Protein sequence: CASSLFGDRSYEQYF.

V gene TRBV10-2 combines with J gene TRBJ1-2; TRBD1 aligns across 10 bases. CDR1 is WSHSY, CDR2 SAAADI, per germline. This CDR3 region has 14 residues. The V segment lost 4 bases and the J segment 4 bases; nucleotides outside the gene matches: 3. CDR3 DNA sequence: TGCGCCAGCAGTGCGGACAGGGGGATCTATGGCTACACCTTC. Translating gives CASSADRGIYGYTF.

This rearrangement joins TRBV7-3 to TRBJ2-3, with 10 bases fitting TRBD2. Germline CDR1 is SGHTA and CDR2 is FQGTGA. V trimming: 5 bases; J trimming: 2 bases; junction bases outside the gene matches: 4. CDR3 length: 15 amino acids. The CDR3 region is CASSTTSGNTDTQYF. CDR3 sequence (DNA): TGTGCCAGCAGCACTACTAGCGGGAACACAGATACGCAGTATTTT.

The chain uses TRBV7-2 and TRBJ2-5, with 8 bases that match TRBD1. V was clipped by 4 bases and J by 2 bases; unmatched bases: 6. The germline V gene encodes CDR1 SGHTA and CDR2 FQGNSA. This CDR3 region has 15 residues. The CDR3 nucleotides are TGTGCCAGCAGCTCGGACAGGGCCTGGCAAGAGACCCAGTACTTC. Protein sequence: CASSSDRAWQETQYF.

V is TRBV5-1 and J is TRBJ2-7, with 8 positions matching TRBD1. J was trimmed by 5 bases and V by 4 bases; bases with no gene match: 11. The CDR3 length is 15 residues. Germline CDR1 is SGHRS and CDR2 is YFSETQ. Here the CDR3 reads CASSAGQGGFHEQYF. The DNA for the CDR3 is TGCGCCAGCAGCGCCGGACAGGGAGGATTCCACGAGCAGTACTTC.

Concerning this clone: The junction does not match germline at one end; this may be a read error. DNA of the CDR3: TGTGCCAGCGTCTCGCCCCCGGGACAGGGGGCGGGGGAGCGGTACTTC. Amino acids: CASVSPPGQGAGERYF. The V gene is TRBV28, the J gene TRBJ2-7; 12 bases map to TRBD1. The germline gives CDR1 MDHEN, CDR2 SYDVKM. The CDR3 contains 16 residues. Full variable domain (missing parts from reference TRBV28 and TRBJ2-7): DVKVTQSSRYLVKRTGEKVFLECVQDMDHENMFWYRQDPGLGLRLIYFSYDVKMKEKGDIPEGYSVSREKKERFSLILESASTNQTSMYLCASVSPPGQGAGERYFGPGTRLTVT.

The rearrangement links TRBV5-1 to TRBJ2-7, with a weak D call TRBD1 (5 bases). This CDR3 has 13 amino acids. Between the trimmed V and J ends, which lost 1 base and 9 bases, there was a span of 14 bases. From germline, CDR1 is SGHRS and CDR2 YFSETQ. The CDR3 is CASSLQGVGGQYF. In DNA form, the CDR3 reads TGCGCCAGCAGCTTGCAAGGGGTAGGCGGGCAGTACTTC.

V is TRBV9 and J is TRBJ2-1; D is possibly TRBD2 (5 bases). CDR3 length equals 16 residues. V shed 0 bases and J shed 7 bases, with 17 bases lying between them. Germline assignment: CDR1 SGDLS and CDR2 YYNGEE. The CDR3 here is CASSVASLSSGNEQFF. CDR3 coding DNA: TGTGCCAGCAGCGTAGCCTCTTTGTCTTCGGGGAATGAGCAGTTCTTC. Full variable domain (rest looked up from reference TRBV9 and TRBJ2-1): DSGVTQTPKHLITATGQRVTLRCSPRSGDLSVYWYQQSLDQGLQFLIQYYNGEERAKGNILERFSAQQFPDLHSELNLSSLELGDSALYFCASSVASLSSGNEQFFGPGTRLTVL.

The chain uses TRBV19 and TRBJ2-7; TRBD2 aligns across 7 bases. CDR1 and CDR2 from the germline V gene are LNHDA and SQIVND (reference sequence). The ends lost 7 bases at V and 4 bases at J; junction bases unmatched: 10. The CDR3 has 14 residues. The CDR3 DNA follows: TGTGCCAGTACCCCGGACGGCGGGAGTTACGAGCAGTACTTC. Translation: CASTPDGGSYEQYF.

This clone occurred a few times. The chain carries TRBV2 and TRBJ1-2; the match to TRBD1 covers 10 bases. After removal of 4 bases from V and 8 bases from J, the junction contained 4 bases not matched to a gene. CDR1 is SNHLY, CDR2 FYNNEI, per germline. There are 13 residues in the CDR3. The CDR3: CASSVDRGGGYTF. CDR3 nucleotides: TGTGCCAGCAGTGTGGACAGGGGGGGAGGCTACACCTTC.

This sequence joins TRBV14 and TRBJ2-3; D gene unclear. Germline lookup yields CDR1 SGHDN and CDR2 FVKESK. V gave up 4 bases and J gave up 1 base, with 12 bases separating them. There are 15 residues in the CDR3. CDR3 loop: CASSRELIRTDTQYF. The CDR3 nucleotides read TGTGCCAGCAGCCGAGAGCTAATTCGCACAGATACGCAGTATTTT.

This chain joins TRBV29-1 and TRBJ2-1; TRBD2 is a possible D gene (5 bases). This CDR3 region has 13 residues. Germline lookup yields CDR1 SQVTM and CDR2 ANQGSEA. The V end lost 3 bases, the J end lost 8 bases, and 14 bases lay between the germline ends. The CDR3 sequence is CSVEPTGTDEQFF. In nucleotides, the CDR3 is TGCAGCGTTGAGCCGACGGGAACCGATGAGCAGTTCTTC.

The chain recombines TRBV5-1 with TRBJ2-3, with TRBD1 identical over 9 bases. Germline V gene lookup returns CDR1 SGHRS and CDR2 YFSETQ. The V gene end was trimmed by 4 bases and the J gene end by 3 bases; junction bases not matched to a gene: 3. This CDR3 is built from 14 residues. CDR3 DNA sequence: TGCGCCAGCAGCCCGGACAGGGGAACAGATACGCAGTATTTT. Translated, it gives CASSPDRGTDTQYF. The variable domain in full, with the rest retrieved from reference TRBV5-1 and TRBJ2-3, is KAGVTQTPRYLIKTRGQQVTLSCSPISGHRSVSWYQQTPGQGLQFLFEYFSETQRNKGNFPGRFSGRQFSNSRSEMNVSTLELGDSALYLCASSPDRGTDTQYFGPGTRLTVL.

There are many counts of this clone. CDR3 DNA: TGTGCCAGCAGCGTAGGAGGGGGTAATGAGCAGTTCTTC. Translation gives CASSVGGGNEQFF. The chain is built from TRBV9 and TRBJ2-1; TRBD1 is a possible D gene (6 bases). The length of the CDR3 is 13 residues. The germline V gene encodes CDR1 SGDLS and CDR2 YYNGEE. Trimming cost V 0 bases and J 7 bases, with 8 bases left between them. Full variable domain (remainder filled in from reference TRBV9 and TRBJ2-1): DSGVTQTPKHLITATGQRVTLRCSPRSGDLSVYWYQQSLDQGLQFLIQYYNGEERAKGNILERFSAQQFPDLHSELNLSSLELGDSALYFCASSVGGGNEQFFGPGTRLTVL.

This chain links TRBV18 with TRBJ2-5; a weak D match, TRBD1 (5 bases). The length of the CDR3 is 13 residues. Trimming took 3 bases from V and 4 from J, leaving 9 bases between them. Germline CDR1 KGHSH, CDR2 LQKENI. CDR3 DNA sequence: TGTGCCAGCTCACCGGCAGGGTTAGAGACCCAGTACTTC. Protein: CASSPAGLETQYF.

This chain links TRBV6-5 with TRBJ1-3; 8 bases line up with TRBD1. Germline lookup yields CDR1 MNHEY and CDR2 SVGAGI. The CDR3 is made up of 15 amino acids. The V and J ends lost 0 bases and 4 bases, in that order; junction bases with no gene match: 2. The CDR3 is CASSYSDRAGNTIYF. CDR3 bases: TGTGCCAGCAGTTACTCGGACAGGGCCGGAAACACCATATATTTT.

CDR3 DNA sequence: TGTGCCAGCAGCTTAGATCGGGGCTACACCTTC. Translating gives CASSLDRGYTF. The J gene is TRBJ1-2, the V gene TRBV7-2; D unclear. Germline CDR1 is SGHTA and CDR2 is FQGNSA. The CDR3 loop spans 11 amino acids. V lost 1 base to trimming and J lost 8 bases, with 5 bases between them. Based on the CDR3 plus reference TRBV7-2 and TRBJ1-2, the full variable domain is GAGVSQSPSNKVTEKGKDVELRCDPISGHTALYWYRQSLGQGLEFLIYFQGNSAPDKSGLPSDRFSAERTGGSVSTLTIQRTQQEDSAVYLCASSLDRGYTFGSGTRLTVV.

The chain joins TRBV7-3 to TRBJ1-1; 8 nucleotides line up with TRBD1. CDR3 length: 15 residues. CDR1 and CDR2 from the germline V gene are SGHTA and FQGTGA. Trimming removed 5 bases from V and 1 base from J; junction bases left unmatched: 6. In DNA form, the CDR3 reads TGTGCCAGCAGCCGAAGTACAGGGGGGAACACTGAAGCTTTCTTT. Protein: CASSRSTGGNTEAFF. The entire variable domain, with the rest obtained from reference TRBV7-3 and TRBJ1-1, is as follows: GAGVSQTPSNKVTEKGKYVELRCDPISGHTALYWYRQSLGQGPEFLIYFQGTGAADDSGLPNDRFFAVRPEGSVSTLKIQRTERGDSAVYLCASSRSTGGNTEAFFGQGTRLTVV.

This rearrangement joins TRBV21-1 to TRBJ1-1; the D call in the table, TRBD1, was not verified against the DNA. TRBV21-1 is recorded as a pseudogene. The CDR3 contains 11 residues. Here the CDR3 reads CADRANTEAFF. The CDR3 nucleotides read TGTGCCGACAGGGCGAACACTGAAGCTTTCTTT.

This chain uses TRBV5-5 with TRBJ2-3, with D uncertain. This CDR3 is built from 14 residues. CDR1 SGHKS and CDR2 YYEKEE come from the germline V gene (reference sequence). The germline V and J ends were trimmed by 1 base and 0 bases, with 6 bases remaining between them. CDR3: CASSLYTSTDTQYF. The CDR3 bases are TGTGCCAGCAGCTTGTACACTAGCACAGATACGCAGTATTTT.

Note on this clone: The junction departs from germline at one end; a sequencing error may be responsible. The rearrangement links TRBV6-1 to TRBJ1-2; 9 nucleotides match TRBD1. CDR1 and CDR2 (germline): MNHNS, SASEGT. The CDR3 has 16 amino acids. In DNA, the CDR3 is TGTGCCAGCAGTGACTTGGGGGGGACAGGGAACTCTGGCTACACCTTC. Its protein is CASSDLGGTGNSGYTF.

V and J are TRBV28 and TRBJ2-1; D is perhaps TRBD1 (5 bases). CDR1 is MDHEN and CDR2 is SYDVKM in the germline V gene. The CDR3 loop spans 15 amino acids. The V gene lost 2 bases and the J gene lost 2 bases, with 10 bases spanning the gap. This chain's CDR3 is CASSLETGTYNEQFF. CDR3 DNA sequence: TGTGCCAGCAGTTTAGAAACAGGAACCTACAATGAGCAGTTCTTC. Supplemented by reference TRBV28 and TRBJ2-1, the full variable domain reads DVKVTQSSRYLVKRTGEKVFLECVQDMDHENMFWYRQDPGLGLRLIYFSYDVKMKEKGDIPEGYSVSREKKERFSLILESASTNQTSMYLCASSLETGTYNEQFFGPGTRLTVL.

V gene TRBV5-8 combines with J gene TRBJ1-1, with D maybe TRBD1 (5 bases). V gave up 4 bases and J gave up 7 bases, with 20 bases separating them. The CDR3 consists of 15 residues. CDR1 is SGHTS, CDR2 YDEGEE, per germline. CDR3 sequence reads: CASSPGSGPNREAFF. CDR3 bases: TGTGCCAGCAGCCCCGGGTCGGGGCCGAACCGTGAAGCTTTCTTT.